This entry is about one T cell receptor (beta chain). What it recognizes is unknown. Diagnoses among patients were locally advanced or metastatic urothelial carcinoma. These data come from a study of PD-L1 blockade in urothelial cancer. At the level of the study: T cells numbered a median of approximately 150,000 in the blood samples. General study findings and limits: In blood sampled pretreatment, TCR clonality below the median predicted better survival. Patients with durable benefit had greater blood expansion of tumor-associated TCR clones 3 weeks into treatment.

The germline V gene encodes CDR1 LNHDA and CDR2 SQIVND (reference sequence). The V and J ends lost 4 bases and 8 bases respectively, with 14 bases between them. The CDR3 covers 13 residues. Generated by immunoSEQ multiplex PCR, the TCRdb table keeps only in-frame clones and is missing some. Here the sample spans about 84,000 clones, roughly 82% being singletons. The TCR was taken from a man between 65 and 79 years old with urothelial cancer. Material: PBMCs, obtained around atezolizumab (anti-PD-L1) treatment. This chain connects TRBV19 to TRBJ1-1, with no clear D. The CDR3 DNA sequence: TGTGCCAGTAGTAGACTCCCTCTTGCCGAAGCTTTCTTT. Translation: CASSRLPLAEAFF.